This TCR beta chain emerged from a study of preoperative IRX-2 immunotherapy in early breast cancer. The protocol was immunoSEQ multiplex PCR, while the TCRdb copy is restricted to in-frame clones and leaves out a portion. Among about 3,600 clones listed, 55% to 70% were seen once. Treatment meaning: preoperative locoregional IRX-2 cytokine immunotherapy. Patients received preoperative, locoregional IRX-2 cytokine immunotherapy in a phase Ib study. Germline assignment: CDR1 MNHGY and CDR2 SAAAGT. V dropped 0 bases and J dropped 7; count of bases not matched to a gene: 14. The CDR3 loop spans 18 amino acids.

V is TRBV6-8 and J is TRBJ2-1; 8 bases are shared with TRBD1. The receptor's source is a human donor with breast cancer. The sample here was tumor tissue, taken after IRX-2 immunotherapy. CDR3 coding DNA: TGTGCCAGCAGTTACTCAATTTTTGTTCAGGGGGCGCGAAATGAGCAGTTCTTC. Protein sequence: CASSYSIFVQGARNEQFF.